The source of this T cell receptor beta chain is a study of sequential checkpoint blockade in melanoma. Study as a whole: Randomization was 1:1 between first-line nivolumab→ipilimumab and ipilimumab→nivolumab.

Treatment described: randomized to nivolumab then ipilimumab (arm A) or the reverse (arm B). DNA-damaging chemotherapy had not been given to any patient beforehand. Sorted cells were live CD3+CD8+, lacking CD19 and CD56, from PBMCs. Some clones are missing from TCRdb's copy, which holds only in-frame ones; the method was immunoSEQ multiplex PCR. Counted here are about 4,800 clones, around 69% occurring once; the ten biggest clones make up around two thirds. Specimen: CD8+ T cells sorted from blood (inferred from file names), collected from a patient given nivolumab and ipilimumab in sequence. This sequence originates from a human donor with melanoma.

CDR3 protein: CASSFNPEAFF. CDR3 in DNA: TGTGCCAGCAGCTTTAATCCCGAAGCTTTCTTT. The gene calls are TRBV7-9 and TRBJ1-1; D is ambiguous. In germline, CDR1 is SEHNR, CDR2 FQNEAQ (reference sequence). The CDR3 consists of 11 residues. V lost 3 bases, J lost 8 bases, and 7 bases lay in between.